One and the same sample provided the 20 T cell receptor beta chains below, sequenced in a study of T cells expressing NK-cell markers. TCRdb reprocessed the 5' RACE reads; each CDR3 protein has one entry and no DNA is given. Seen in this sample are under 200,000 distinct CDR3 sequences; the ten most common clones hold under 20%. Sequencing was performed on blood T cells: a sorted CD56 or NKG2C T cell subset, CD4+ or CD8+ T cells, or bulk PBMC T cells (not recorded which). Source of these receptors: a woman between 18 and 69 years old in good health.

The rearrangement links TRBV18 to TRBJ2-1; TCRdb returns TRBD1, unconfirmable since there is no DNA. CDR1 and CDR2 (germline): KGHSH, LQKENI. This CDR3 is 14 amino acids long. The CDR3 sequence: CASSPYTGPNEQFF.

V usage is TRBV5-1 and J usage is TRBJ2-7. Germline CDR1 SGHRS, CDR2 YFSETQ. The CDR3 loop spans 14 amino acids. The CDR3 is CASSLDPGTYEQYF.

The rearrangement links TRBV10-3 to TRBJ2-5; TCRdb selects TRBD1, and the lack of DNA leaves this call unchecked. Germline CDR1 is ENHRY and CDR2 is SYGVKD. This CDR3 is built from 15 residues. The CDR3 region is CAIKGHGSGQETQYF.

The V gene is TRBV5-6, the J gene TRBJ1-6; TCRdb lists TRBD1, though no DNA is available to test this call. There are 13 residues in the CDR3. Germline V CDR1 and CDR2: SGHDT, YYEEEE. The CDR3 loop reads CASSPPGSSPLHF.

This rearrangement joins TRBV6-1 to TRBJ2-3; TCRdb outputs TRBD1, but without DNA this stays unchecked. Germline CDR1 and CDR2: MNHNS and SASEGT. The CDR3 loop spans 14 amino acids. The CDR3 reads CASTDGIWADTQYF.

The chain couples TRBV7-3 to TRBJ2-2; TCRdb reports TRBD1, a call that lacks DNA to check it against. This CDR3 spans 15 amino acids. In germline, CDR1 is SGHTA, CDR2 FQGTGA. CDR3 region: CASTVGQGGTGELFF.

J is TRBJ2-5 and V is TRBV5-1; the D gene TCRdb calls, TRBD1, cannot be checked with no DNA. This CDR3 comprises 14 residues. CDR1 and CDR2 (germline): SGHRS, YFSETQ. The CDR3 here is CASSLNRRGETQYF. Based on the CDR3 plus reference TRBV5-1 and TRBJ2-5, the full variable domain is KAGVTQTPRYLIKTRGQQVTLSCSPISGHRSVSWYQQTPGQGLQFLFEYFSETQRNKGNFPGRFSGRQFSNSRSEMNVSTLELGDSALYLCASSLNRRGETQYFGPGTRLLVL.

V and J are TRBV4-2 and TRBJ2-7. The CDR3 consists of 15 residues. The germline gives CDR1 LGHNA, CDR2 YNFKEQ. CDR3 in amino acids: CASSQDAGRIYEQYF.

CDR3 amino acids: CSATGIDRDNEQFF. The chain uses TRBV20-1 and TRBJ2-1. Germline V lookup: CDR1 DFQATT, CDR2 SNEGSKA (reference sequence). The CDR3 is made up of 14 amino acids.

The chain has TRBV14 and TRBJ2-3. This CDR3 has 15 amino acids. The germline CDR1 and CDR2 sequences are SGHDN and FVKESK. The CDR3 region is CASSQFILATDTQYF.

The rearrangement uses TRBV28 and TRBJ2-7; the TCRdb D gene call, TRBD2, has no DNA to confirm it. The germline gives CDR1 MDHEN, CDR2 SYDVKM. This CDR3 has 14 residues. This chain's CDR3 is CASGLAGLTYEQYF.

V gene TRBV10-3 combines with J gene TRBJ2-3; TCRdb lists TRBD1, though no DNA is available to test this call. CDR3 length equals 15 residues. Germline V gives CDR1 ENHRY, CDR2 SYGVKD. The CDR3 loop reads CAIRRGERVTDTQYF.

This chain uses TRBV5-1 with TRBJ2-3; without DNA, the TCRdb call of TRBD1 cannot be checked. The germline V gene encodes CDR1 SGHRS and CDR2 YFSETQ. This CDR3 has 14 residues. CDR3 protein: CASRAAGARDTQYF.

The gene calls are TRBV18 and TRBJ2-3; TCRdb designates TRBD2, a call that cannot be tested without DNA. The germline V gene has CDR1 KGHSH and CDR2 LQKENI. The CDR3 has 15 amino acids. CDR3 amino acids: CASSPGTSGSDTQYF. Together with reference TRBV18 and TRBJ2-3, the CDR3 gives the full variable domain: NAGVMQNPRHLVRRRGQEARLRCSPMKGHSHVYWYRQLPEEGLKFMVYLQKENIIDESGMPKERFSAEFPKEGPSILRIQQVVRGDSAAYFCASSPGTSGSDTQYFGPGTRLTVL.

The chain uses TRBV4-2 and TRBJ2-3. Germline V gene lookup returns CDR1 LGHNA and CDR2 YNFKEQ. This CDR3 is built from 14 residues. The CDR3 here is CASSQEVRENTQYF.

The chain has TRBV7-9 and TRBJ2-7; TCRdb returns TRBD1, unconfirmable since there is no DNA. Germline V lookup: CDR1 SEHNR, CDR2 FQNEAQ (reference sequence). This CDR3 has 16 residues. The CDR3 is CASSAQLRQGSYEQYF.

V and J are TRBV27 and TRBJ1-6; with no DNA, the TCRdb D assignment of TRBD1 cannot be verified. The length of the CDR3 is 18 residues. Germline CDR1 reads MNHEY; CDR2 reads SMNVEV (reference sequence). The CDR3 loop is CASSLIFGGGDGNSPLHF.

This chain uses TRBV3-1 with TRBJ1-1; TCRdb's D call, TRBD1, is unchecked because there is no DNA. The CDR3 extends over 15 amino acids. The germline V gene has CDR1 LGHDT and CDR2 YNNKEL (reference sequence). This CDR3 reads CASSPDSPMNTEAFF.

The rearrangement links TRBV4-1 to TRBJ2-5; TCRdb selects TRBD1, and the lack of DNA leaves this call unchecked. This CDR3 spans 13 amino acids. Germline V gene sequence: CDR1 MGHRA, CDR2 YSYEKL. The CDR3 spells CASSQGDDETQYF.

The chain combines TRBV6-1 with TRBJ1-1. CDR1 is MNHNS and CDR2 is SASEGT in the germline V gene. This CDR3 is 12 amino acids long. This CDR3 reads CASSSRGTEAFF.